This T cell receptor beta chain was obtained from a study of T cell repertoires in cytomegalovirus infection. Study-wide background: CMV infection plus the matching HLA type was flagged by public TCR beta signatures.

In this sample, this clonotype turned up a few times. Using its own MiXCR run on the reads, TCRdb lists one record per CDR3 protein. The sample yields fewer than 700,000 distinct CDR3 sequences, 24% seen once. Looked up from germline, CDR1 is DFQATT and CDR2 is SNEGSKA (reference sequence). The length of the CDR3 is 14 residues. The V end was cut by 4 bases, the J end by 5 bases, with 15 bases between. The clonotype comes from a human donor in good health (CMV status not recorded). Some clones in this sample may be carry-over from other donors' samples. The chain links TRBV20-1 to TRBJ1-5; the D gene is possibly TRBD1 (6 bases). Sequencing was carried out using CD8+ T cells from PBMCs. CDR3 sequence reads: CSAKETGGYQPQHF. For the CDR3, the DNA is TGCAGTGCTAAGGAGACAGGAGGTTATCAGCCCCAGCATTTT.